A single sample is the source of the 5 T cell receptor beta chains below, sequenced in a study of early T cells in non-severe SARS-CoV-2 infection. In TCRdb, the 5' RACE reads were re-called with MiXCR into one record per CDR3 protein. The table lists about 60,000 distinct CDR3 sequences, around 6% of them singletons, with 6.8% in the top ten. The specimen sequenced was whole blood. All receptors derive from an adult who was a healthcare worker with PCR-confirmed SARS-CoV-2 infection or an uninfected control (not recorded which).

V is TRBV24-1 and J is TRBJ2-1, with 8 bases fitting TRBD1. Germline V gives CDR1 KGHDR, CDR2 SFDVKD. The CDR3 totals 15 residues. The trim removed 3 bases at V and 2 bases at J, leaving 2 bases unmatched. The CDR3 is CATSDKTGAYNEQFF. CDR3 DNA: TGTGCCACCAGTGATAAGACAGGGGCCTACAATGAGCAGTTCTTC.

CDR3: CASSYKGQGAVQGNTIYF. The CDR3 nucleotides are TGTGCCAGCAGTTACAAGGGACAGGGGGCCGTACAGGGAAACACCATATATTTT. This chain uses TRBV6-6 with TRBJ1-3, with 12 bases aligning to TRBD1. J was trimmed by 4 bases and V by 2 bases; bases with no gene match: 9. Looked up from germline, CDR1 is MNHNY and CDR2 is SVGAGI (reference sequence). The CDR3 has 18 amino acids.

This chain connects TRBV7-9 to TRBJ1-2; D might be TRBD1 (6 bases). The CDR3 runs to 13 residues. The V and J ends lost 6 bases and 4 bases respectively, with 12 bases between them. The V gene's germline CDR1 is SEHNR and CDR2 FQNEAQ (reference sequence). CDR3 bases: TGTGCCAGCAGTCTGCAGGGGTTCTATGGCTACACCTTC. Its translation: CASSLQGFYGYTF. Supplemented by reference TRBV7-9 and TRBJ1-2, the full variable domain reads DTGVSQNPRHKITKRGQNVTFRCDPISEHNRLYWYRQTLGQGPEFLTYFQNEAQLEKSRLLSDRFSAERPKGSFSTLEIQRTEQGDSAMYLCASSLQGFYGYTFGSGTRLTVV.

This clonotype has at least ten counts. The CDR3 loop is CASSFGRSNYGYTF. CDR3 nucleotide sequence: TGTGCCAGCAGCTTCGGCAGATCTAACTATGGCTACACCTTC. This chain connects TRBV7-2 to TRBJ1-2; D is undetermined. CDR3 length: 14 amino acids. Germline CDR1 is SGHTA and CDR2 is FQGNSA. Trimming shortened V by 3 bases and J by 0 bases, and 8 bases separated the two germline ends.

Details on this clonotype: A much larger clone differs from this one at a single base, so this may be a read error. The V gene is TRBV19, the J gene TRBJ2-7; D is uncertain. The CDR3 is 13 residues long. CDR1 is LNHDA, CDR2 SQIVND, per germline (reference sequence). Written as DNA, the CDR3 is TGTGTCAGTTGTCCGACTGAATGCTACGAGCAGTACTTC. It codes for CVSCPTECYEQYF.